The TCR beta chain under discussion was sequenced for a study of T cell responses to AZD1222 COVID-19 vaccine listed by TCRdb under 2021. Background for the entire study: AZD1222 recipients given second doses at about 4 weeks or at about 12 weeks were pooled, since spike-specific TCR depth and breadth were not found to differ between the two schedules. A total of roughly 240 trial participants underwent TCR sequencing, of whom 207 received two doses of AZD1222 and 26 received two doses of the MenACWY control vaccine. Trial participants were enrolled by age into 18-55, 56-69 and 70-plus year subgroups, with about 150, 27 and 61 TCR-sequenced participants respectively. The paper as a whole reports these results and caveats: In the small 56-69-year group, the increase in depth fell short of significance, most likely because of low power. Because no samples from the day 14 peak response were available, repertoires could be characterized only after the peak T cell response. Participants were mostly white British and included more females than males, and it was suggested by the authors that clonal diversity may have been underestimated. Conclusions about previously exposed vaccinees are limited, since just a handful of AZD1222 recipients were seropositive for SARS-CoV-2 at baseline. After two AZD1222 doses, spike-specific TCR breadth and depth were significantly higher than at day 0 and than in MenACWY recipients. Reportedly, almost half of the unique spike-specific TCRs recognized epitopes lying outside the regions that are mutated in the B.1.351 and B.1.1.7 variants. Vaccine-associated CD4 TCRs spanned the whole spike protein, with dominant responses in regions 160-218 and 743-854.

The CDR3 regions of human TCRbeta chains were subjected to immunosequencing. As for the authors' bioinformatics: Repertoire TCRs were matched against a reference library of SARS-CoV-2-specific TCRs generated with the MIRA antigen-specificity platform. Breadth was defined as the fraction of unique TCRs that were SARS-CoV-2-associated, and depth was defined as the fraction of total T cells that were SARS-CoV-2-associated. Each spike-specific TCR was assigned to its reactive spike region and to a CD4 or CD8 class using the MIRA data. Log10-transformed breadth and depth values were compared by one-way ANOVA with Sidak's multiple comparisons tests. The table comes from immuneACCESS by way of TCRdb, which keeps in-frame sequences with V and J called. Part of the clones is missing from these tables; in studies checked, under half for an unresolved V gene and the rest for unknown reasons. That table is the source of V, J and clone size, and D and trimming were worked out from the DNA. For this sample there are roughly 120,000 clones; less than 90% appear just once. The leading ten clones occupy approximately 7.5% of the sample.

Of note for this clone: There is no known antigen for this receptor. No clone much larger than this one lies a single base away; base qualities are absent.

The V end loses 2 bases and the J end loses 5 bases, and a stretch of 18 bases separates them. As encoded in the germline V gene, CDR1 is MNHEY while CDR2 is SVGAGI. From cysteine to phenylalanine, the CDR3 is 16 amino acids long. This entry keeps only the CDR3 DNA: 48 bases, framed from base 1. The sample's time point label, in plain terms: baseline before first vaccination. The vaccinee samples were drawn from two UK trials, COV001 and COV002, one of which was a single-blind randomized controlled phase 2/3 trial testing AZD1222 (ChAdOx1 nCoV-19) in healthy adults. For TCRbeta chain sequencing, PBMC samples were collected from trial participants at day 0 and at day 28 after the second dose.

This sample comprised peripheral blood, obtained on day 0 of AZD1222 vaccination. The chain is made from TRBV6-5 and TRBJ1-1; matching of 6 bases hints at TRBD1 as the D gene. The TCR was taken from an adult in good health. The sequence in DNA is TGTGCCAGCAGTTACCCCATAGGGGGAGCTCGGACTGAAGCTTTCTTT. Its protein reads: CASSYPIGGARTEAFF.